This T cell receptor beta chain appears in the sequencing data of a study of blood T cell repertoires in COVID-19. Study summary: The samples span acute and convalescent COVID-19 from the United States, Italy and Spain. Nucleic acid was either cDNA or gDNA, and it came from T cells, B-cell-depleted T cells, or PBMCs.

Germline loops: CDR1 ENHRY, CDR2 SYGVKD. V lost 5 bases, J lost 4 bases, and 8 bases stayed unmatched. The CDR3 length is 17 residues. Original data processing: For nucleated cells, counts were estimated from reference gene primer amplification. Method: immunoSEQ multiplex PCR; TCRdb's copy keeps in-frame clones and lacks some. V, J and clone size were drawn from that table, and D and trimming were deduced from the DNA. There are roughly 80,000 clones in the sample; around nine tenths occur only once, and more than 15% lies in the top ten. The source material was peripheral blood. V and J are TRBV10-3 and TRBJ2-1; TRBD2 agrees at 13 bases. The receptor comes from a woman at least 80 years old with active or convalescent COVID-19. The DNA of the CDR3 is TGTGCCATCAGTAGGGCGACTAGCGGGGGGAAATACAATGAGCAGTTCTTC. Its protein product is CAISRATSGGKYNEQFF.